What follows describes a single T cell receptor (beta chain). Its antigen remains unidentified. These data originate in a study of immune evolution from preneoplasia to lung adenocarcinoma. The overall study: HLA loss of heterozygosity: roughly 7.5% AIS, about 15% MIA, about 35% ADC, none AAH.

The V end was cut by 0 bases, the J end by 3 bases, with 9 bases between. The CDR3 runs to 14 residues. The germline V gene encodes CDR1 SGHRS and CDR2 YFSETQ. General observations from the study: Highest clonality occurred in KRAS-mutant, not EGFR-mutant or double wild-type, nodules. Top clone share appeared to fall from AAH through AIS, MIA, adenocarcinoma.

Profiled with immunoSEQ multiplex PCR; TCRdb holds only in-frame clones, not every one. The sample yields just over 4,000 clones, 65% to 80% seen once. The receptor's source is a person aged 65 to 79 with invasive lung adenocarcinoma. Some clones in this sample may be carry-over from other donors' samples. The chain links TRBV5-1 to TRBJ1-1; no firm D call. The sample was FFPE invasive lung adenocarcinoma tissue. The CDR3 region has the DNA TGCGCCAGCAGCTTGGAAGGGAGGGACACTGAAGCTTTCTTT. Translation: CASSLEGRDTEAFF.